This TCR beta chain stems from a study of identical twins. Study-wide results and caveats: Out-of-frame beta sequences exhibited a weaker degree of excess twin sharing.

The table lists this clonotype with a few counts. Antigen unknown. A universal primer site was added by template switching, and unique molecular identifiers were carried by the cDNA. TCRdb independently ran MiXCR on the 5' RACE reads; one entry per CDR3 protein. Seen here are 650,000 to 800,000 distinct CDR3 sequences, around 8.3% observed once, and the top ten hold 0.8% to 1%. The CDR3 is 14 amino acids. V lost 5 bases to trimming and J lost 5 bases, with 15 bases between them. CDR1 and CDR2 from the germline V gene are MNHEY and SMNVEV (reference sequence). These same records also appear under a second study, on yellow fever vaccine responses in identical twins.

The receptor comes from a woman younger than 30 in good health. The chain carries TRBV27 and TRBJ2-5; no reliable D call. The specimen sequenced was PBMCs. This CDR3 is CASSPSFGPETQYF. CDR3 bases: TGTGCCAGCAGTCCGAGTTTTGGACCGGAGACCCAGTACTTC.